A selection of T cell receptor beta chains follows, all from one sample in a study of shared clonotypes between healthy human individuals. Assay: immunoSEQ multiplex PCR; the TCRdb copy retains only in-frame clones and omits some. The sample lists about 2.1 million clones; approximately 94% were seen once. The sample taken for sequencing was naive CD8+ T cells from PBMCs. All receptors come from a young man in good health. Some clones in this sample may be carry-over from other donors' samples. Both conserved end residues are part of each CDR3. Each record gives: J gene, D gene, clone size, V gene, CDR3 DNA, CDR3 protein. A D gene is named only where the DNA matches it firmly. Clone size is not always given. Where it is, it says once, few, many or a class for expanded clones.

J: TRBJ2-3; D: NA; size: NA; V: TRBV7-2; DNA: TGTGCCAGCAGCTTATTGACGACAGATACGCAGTATTTT; CDR3: CASSLLTTDTQYF
J: TRBJ2-1; D: NA; size: NA; V: TRBV27; DNA: TGTGCCAGCAGTTTAACGGGAACCGATGAGCAGTTCTTC; CDR3: CASSLTGTDEQFF
J: TRBJ1-1; D: NA; size: NA; V: TRBV30; DNA: TGTGCCTGGAGTGTACTGGTGACAGGTGAAGCTTTCTTT; CDR3: CAWSVLVTGEAFF
J: TRBJ1-1; D: TRBD1; size: few; V: TRBV9; DNA: TGTGCCAGCAGCGTAGCTGGGACAGGGCTGAACACTGAAGCTTTCTTT; CDR3: CASSVAGTGLNTEAFF
J: TRBJ2-4; D: NA; size: NA; V: TRBV30; DNA: TGTGCCTGGTCCTCGCAAGGGTTCAAAAACATTCAGTACTTC; CDR3: CAWSSQGFKNIQYF
J: TRBJ1-2; D: NA; size: NA; V: TRBV6-5; DNA: TGTGCCAGCAGACTCTGGGGCGAAGGCTACACCTTC; CDR3: CASRLWGEGYTF
J: TRBJ2-7; D: TRBD2; size: once; V: TRBV2; DNA: TGTGCCAGCAGTGAGGGACTAGCGGGCTACGAGCAGTACTTC; CDR3: CASSEGLAGYEQYF
J: TRBJ2-5; D: TRBD2; size: NA; V: TRBV7-9; DNA: TGTGCCAGCAGCTTAGCGAGCGGGGGCCAAGAGACCCAGTACTTC; CDR3: CASSLASGGQETQYF
J: TRBJ1-1; D: TRBD1; size: NA; V: TRBV6-1; DNA: TGTGCCAGCCTCGGGACAGGGGGGACTGAAGCTTTCTTT; CDR3: CASLGTGGTEAFF
J: TRBJ2-1; D: TRBD2; size: NA; V: TRBV2; DNA: TGTGCCAGCAGCGCGGGGACTAGCGAGTTCTACAATGAGCAGTTCTTC; CDR3: CASSAGTSEFYNEQFF
J: TRBJ1-1; D: TRBD1; size: NA; V: TRBV6-6; DNA: TGTGCCAGCAGCGATTACAGGGGTCGAACTGAAGCTTTCTTT; CDR3: CASSDYRGRTEAFF
J: TRBJ2-7; D: TRBD1; size: NA; V: TRBV10-3; DNA: TGTGCCACAGAGACGGGACAGGGGTACGAGCAGTACTTC; CDR3: CATETGQGYEQYF
J: TRBJ2-3; D: TRBD2; size: NA; V: TRBV7-6; DNA: TGTGCCAGCAGCTACCTAGCGGGAGTTAACACAGATACGCAGTATTTT; CDR3: CASSYLAGVNTDTQYF
J: TRBJ2-3; D: NA; size: NA; V: TRBV5-1; DNA: TGCGCCAGCAGCTTGGCCAGTCTAGCAACAGATACGCAGTATTTT; CDR3: CASSLASLATDTQYF
J: TRBJ2-7; D: NA; size: NA; V: TRBV27; DNA: TGTGCCAGCGCTCCGGGGCGGGGTTGGAACGAGCAGTACTTC; CDR3: CASAPGRGWNEQYF
J: TRBJ1-2; D: NA; size: NA; V: TRBV27; DNA: TGTGCCAGCAGTTTATCTGGCTATGGCTACACCTTC; CDR3: CASSLSGYGYTF
J: TRBJ1-4; D: TRBD1; size: NA; V: TRBV4-1; DNA: TGCGCCAGCAGCGAGACAGGGTTTTTAGCTAATGAAAAACTGTTTTTT; CDR3: CASSETGFLANEKLFF
J: TRBJ1-5; D: NA; size: NA; V: TRBV30; DNA: TGTGCCTGGAGTTTCGGATTCGGCAATCAGCCCCAGCATTTT; CDR3: CAWSFGFGNQPQHF
J: TRBJ2-3; D: NA; size: NA; V: TRBV4-3; DNA: TGCGCCAGCAGCCAAGATGGGGATCCAGGCGATACGCAGTATTTT; CDR3: CASSQDGDPGDTQYF
J: TRBJ2-7; D: NA; size: NA; V: TRBV27; DNA: TGTGCCAGCAGGGACTCGATAAAGGCCTACGAGCAGTACTTC; CDR3: CASRDSIKAYEQYF
J: TRBJ2-5; D: NA; size: NA; V: TRBV7-9; DNA: TGTGCCAGCAGCTTCCCCAGGGAGACCCAGTACTTC; CDR3: CASSFPRETQYF
J: TRBJ2-7; D: NA; size: few; V: TRBV6-1; DNA: TGTGCCAGCAGTGACACTACCTACGAGCAGTACTTC; CDR3: CASSDTTYEQYF
J: TRBJ2-4; D: NA; size: NA; V: TRBV2; DNA: TGTGCCAGCAGTGATTCGCCGGAGGAACAGGCCAAAAACATTCAGTACTTC; CDR3: CASSDSPEEQAKNIQYF
J: TRBJ2-1; D: NA; size: NA; V: TRBV7-9; DNA: TGTGCCAGCAGCTCCTCTAGCCTGAGCTCCTACAATGAGCAGTTCTTC; CDR3: CASSSSSLSSYNEQFF
J: TRBJ2-7; D: TRBD1; size: once; V: TRBV9; DNA: TGTGCCAGCAGCGTAGAAGGGACAGGGGTCGGGCAGCAGTACTTC; CDR3: CASSVEGTGVGQQYF
J: TRBJ2-7; D: NA; size: NA; V: TRBV28; DNA: TGTGCCAGCAGTACTCGACAGGTCCGCGACGGGAGGCCACCCTACGAGCAGTACTTC; CDR3: CASSTRQVRDGRPPYEQYF
J: TRBJ2-1; D: TRBD2; size: NA; V: TRBV10-3; DNA: TGTGCCATCGGTGGAGTAGCGGGAGTGGATGAGCAGTTCTTC; CDR3: CAIGGVAGVDEQFF